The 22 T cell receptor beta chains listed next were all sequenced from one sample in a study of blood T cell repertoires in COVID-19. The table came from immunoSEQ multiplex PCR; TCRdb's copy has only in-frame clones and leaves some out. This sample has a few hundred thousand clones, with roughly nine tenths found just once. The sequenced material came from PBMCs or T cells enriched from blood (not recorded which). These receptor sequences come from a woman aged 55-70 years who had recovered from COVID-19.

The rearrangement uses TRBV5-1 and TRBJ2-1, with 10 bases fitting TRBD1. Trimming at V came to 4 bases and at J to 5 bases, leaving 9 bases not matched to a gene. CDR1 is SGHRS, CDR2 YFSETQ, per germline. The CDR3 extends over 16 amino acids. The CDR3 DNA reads TGCGCCAGCAGCCTGAGAAGGACAGGGGGGAACAATGAGCAGTTCTTC. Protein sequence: CASSLRRTGGNNEQFF.

CDR3 coding DNA: TGTGCCACCAGTGACCCGGGGAGAAACTATGGCTACACCTTC. The encoded protein is CATSDPGRNYGYTF. The genes are TRBV24-1 and TRBJ1-2; D gene unclear. The germline CDR1 and CDR2 sequences are KGHDR and SFDVKD. This CDR3 comprises 14 residues. The germline V and J ends were trimmed by 4 bases and 2 bases, with 10 bases remaining between them.

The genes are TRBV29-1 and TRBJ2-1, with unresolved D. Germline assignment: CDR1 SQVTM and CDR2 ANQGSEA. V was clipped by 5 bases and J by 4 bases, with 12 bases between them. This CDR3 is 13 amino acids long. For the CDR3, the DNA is TGCAGCGTTCGAGCGCCGGCTTACAATGAGCAGTTCTTC. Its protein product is CSVRAPAYNEQFF.

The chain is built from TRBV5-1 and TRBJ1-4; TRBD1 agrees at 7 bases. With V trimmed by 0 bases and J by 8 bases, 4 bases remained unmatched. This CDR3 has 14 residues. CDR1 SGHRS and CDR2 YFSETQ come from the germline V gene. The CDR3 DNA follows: TGCGCCAGCAGCTTGGGGGACAGCGGGGAAAAACTGTTTTTT. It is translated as CASSLGDSGEKLFF.

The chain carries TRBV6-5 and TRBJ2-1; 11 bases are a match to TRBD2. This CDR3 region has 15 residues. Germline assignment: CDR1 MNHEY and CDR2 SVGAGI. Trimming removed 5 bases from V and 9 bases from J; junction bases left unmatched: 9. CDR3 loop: CASSIAGGPVFEQFF. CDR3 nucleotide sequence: TGTGCCAGCAGTATAGCGGGGGGGCCGGTCTTTGAGCAGTTCTTC.

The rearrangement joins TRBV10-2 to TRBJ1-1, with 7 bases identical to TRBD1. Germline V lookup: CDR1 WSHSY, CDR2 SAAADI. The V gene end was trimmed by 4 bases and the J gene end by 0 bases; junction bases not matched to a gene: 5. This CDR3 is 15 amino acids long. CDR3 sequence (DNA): TGCGCCAGCAGTGTCGCAGGGGGTCTGAACACTGAAGCTTTCTTT. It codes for CASSVAGGLNTEAFF.

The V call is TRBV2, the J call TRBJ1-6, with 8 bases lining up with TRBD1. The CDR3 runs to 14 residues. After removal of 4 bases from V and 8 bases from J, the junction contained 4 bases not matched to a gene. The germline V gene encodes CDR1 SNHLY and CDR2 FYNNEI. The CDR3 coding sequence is TGTGCCAGCAGTGTCGGACAGGGCTATTCACCCCTCCACTTT. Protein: CASSVGQGYSPLHF.

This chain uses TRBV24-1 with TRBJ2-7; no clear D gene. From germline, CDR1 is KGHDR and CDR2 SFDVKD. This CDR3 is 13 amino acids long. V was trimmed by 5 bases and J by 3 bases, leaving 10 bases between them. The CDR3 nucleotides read TGTGCCACCAGTGGAAGACTGAACTACGAGCAGTACTTC. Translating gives CATSGRLNYEQYF.

The CDR3 is CASSLARVGTGELFF. CDR3 in DNA: TGTGCCAGCAGCTTAGCCAGGGTTGGCACCGGGGAGCTGTTTTTT. This chain uses TRBV11-2 with TRBJ2-2; the D gene is possibly TRBD1 (5 bases). This CDR3 contains 15 residues. Looked up from germline, CDR1 is SGHAT and CDR2 is FQNNGV. V was trimmed by 1 base and J by 4 bases, leaving 10 bases between them. Drawing the rest from reference TRBV11-2 and TRBJ2-2, the complete variable domain is EAGVAQSPRYKIIEKRQSVAFWCNPISGHATLYWYQQILGQGPKLLIQFQNNGVVDDSQLPKDRFSAERLKGVDSTLKIQPAKLEDSAVYLCASSLARVGTGELFFGEGSRLTVL.

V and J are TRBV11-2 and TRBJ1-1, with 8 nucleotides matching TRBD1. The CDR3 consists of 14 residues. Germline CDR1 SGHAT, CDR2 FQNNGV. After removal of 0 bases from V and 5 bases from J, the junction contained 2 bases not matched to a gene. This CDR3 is CASSLETGVTEAFF. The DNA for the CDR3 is TGTGCCAGCAGCTTAGAGACAGGGGTGACTGAAGCTTTCTTT.

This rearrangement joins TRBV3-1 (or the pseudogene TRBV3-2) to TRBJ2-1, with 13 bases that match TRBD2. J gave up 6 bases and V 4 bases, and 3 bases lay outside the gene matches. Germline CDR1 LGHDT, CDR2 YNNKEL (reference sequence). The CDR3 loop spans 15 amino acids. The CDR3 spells CASSLGLAGPNEQFF. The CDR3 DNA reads TGTGCCAGCAGCCTGGGACTAGCGGGACCCAATGAGCAGTTCTTC.

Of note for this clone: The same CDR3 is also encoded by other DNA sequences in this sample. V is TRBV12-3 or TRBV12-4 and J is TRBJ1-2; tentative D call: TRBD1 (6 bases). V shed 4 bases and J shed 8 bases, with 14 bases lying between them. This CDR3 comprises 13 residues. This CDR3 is CASSSGGRRGYTF. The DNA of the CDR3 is TGTGCCAGCAGTTCGGGGGGGCGGAGGGGCTACACCTTC.

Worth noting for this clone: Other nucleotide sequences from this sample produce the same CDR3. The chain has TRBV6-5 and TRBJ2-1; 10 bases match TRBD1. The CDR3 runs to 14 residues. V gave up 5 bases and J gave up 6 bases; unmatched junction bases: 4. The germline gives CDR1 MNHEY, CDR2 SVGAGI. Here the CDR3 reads CASSRTGGVNEQFF. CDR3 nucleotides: TGTGCCAGCAGTCGGACAGGGGGGGTCAATGAGCAGTTCTTC.

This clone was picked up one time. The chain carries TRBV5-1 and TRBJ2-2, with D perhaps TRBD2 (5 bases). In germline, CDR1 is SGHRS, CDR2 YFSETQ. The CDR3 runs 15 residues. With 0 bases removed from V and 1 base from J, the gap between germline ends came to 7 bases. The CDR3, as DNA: TGCGCCAGCAGCTTGGAGGGAGAGAACACCGGGGAGCTGTTTTTT. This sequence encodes CASSLEGENTGELFF.

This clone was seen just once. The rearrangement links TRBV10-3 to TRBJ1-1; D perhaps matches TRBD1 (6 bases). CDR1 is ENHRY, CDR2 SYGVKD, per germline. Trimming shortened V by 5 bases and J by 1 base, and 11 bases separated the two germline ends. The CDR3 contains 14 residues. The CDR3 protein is CAISPGGPNTEAFF. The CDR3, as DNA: TGTGCCATCAGTCCGGGGGGGCCGAACACTGAAGCTTTCTTT.

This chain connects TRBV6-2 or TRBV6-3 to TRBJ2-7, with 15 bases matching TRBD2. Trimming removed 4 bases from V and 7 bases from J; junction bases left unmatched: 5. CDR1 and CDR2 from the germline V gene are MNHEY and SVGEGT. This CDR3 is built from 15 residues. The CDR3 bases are TGTGCCAGCAGTTCCGTAGGACTAGCGGGGGGGGAGCAGTACTTC. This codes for CASSSVGLAGGEQYF.

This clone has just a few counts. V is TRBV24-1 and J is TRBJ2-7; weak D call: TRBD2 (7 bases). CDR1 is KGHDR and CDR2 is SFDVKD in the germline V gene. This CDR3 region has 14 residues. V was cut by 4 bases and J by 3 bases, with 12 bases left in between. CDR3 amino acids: CATSETGGRYEQYF. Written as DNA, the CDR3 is TGTGCCACCAGTGAAACGGGGGGCCGCTACGAGCAGTACTTC.

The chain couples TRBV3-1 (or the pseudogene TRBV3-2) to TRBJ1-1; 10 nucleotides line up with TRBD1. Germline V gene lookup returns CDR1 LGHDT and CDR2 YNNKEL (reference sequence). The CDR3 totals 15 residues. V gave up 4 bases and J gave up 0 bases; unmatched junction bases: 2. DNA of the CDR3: TGTGCCAGCAGCCCGACAGGGGGCCTGAACACTGAAGCTTTCTTT. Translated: CASSPTGGLNTEAFF.

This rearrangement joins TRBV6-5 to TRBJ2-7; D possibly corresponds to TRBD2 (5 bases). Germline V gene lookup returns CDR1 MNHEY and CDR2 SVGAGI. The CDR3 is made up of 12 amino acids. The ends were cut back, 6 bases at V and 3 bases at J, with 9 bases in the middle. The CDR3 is CASSAGVYEQYV. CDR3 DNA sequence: TGTGCCAGCAGCGCCGGGGTCTACGAGCAGTACGTC.

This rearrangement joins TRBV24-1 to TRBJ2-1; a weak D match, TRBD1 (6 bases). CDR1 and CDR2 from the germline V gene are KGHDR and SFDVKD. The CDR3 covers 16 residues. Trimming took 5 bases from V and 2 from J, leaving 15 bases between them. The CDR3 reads CATSGTGAGAYNEQFF. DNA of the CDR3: TGTGCCACCAGTGGGACCGGGGCAGGGGCCTACAATGAGCAGTTCTTC.

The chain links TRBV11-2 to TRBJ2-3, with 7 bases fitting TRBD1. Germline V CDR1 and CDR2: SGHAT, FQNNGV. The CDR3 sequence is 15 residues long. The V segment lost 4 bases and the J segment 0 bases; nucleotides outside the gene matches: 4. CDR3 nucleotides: TGTGCCAGCAGCTACGGACAGGAGAGCACAGATACGCAGTATTTT. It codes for CASSYGQESTDTQYF.

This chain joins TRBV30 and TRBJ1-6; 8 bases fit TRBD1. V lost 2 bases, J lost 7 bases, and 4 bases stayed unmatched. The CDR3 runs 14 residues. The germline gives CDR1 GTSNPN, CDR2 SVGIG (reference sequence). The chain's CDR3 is CAWSLWTGNSPLHF. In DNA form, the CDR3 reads TGTGCCTGGAGTTTATGGACAGGGAATTCACCCCTCCACTTT. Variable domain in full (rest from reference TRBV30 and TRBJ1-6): SQTIHQWPATLVQPVGSPLSLECTVEGTSNPNLYWYRQAAGRGLQLLFYSVGIGQISSEVPQNLSASRPQDRQFILSSKKLLLSDSGFYLCAWSLWTGNSPLHFGNGTRLTVT.